This entry lists 26 T cell receptor beta chains sequenced from one sample in a study of blood T cell repertoires in COVID-19. Here immunoSEQ multiplex PCR was the method, and the copy in TCRdb shows in-frame clones only, minus some. The table lists 53,000 or so clones, 75% to 95% of them singletons, with about 6.2% in the top ten. The sample comprised peripheral blood. These receptors were taken from a man aged 40-49 years with acute or convalescent COVID-19.

The chain employs TRBV3-1 (or the pseudogene TRBV3-2) and TRBJ2-4; 9 nucleotides align to TRBD2. Germline V gene data show CDR1 as LGHDT and CDR2 as YNNKEL (reference sequence). Trimming at V came to 5 bases and at J to 5 bases, leaving 10 bases not matched to a gene. The CDR3 contains 16 residues. DNA of the CDR3: TGTGCCAGCAGCACCCGACTAGCGGCAATTCAAAACATTCAGTACTTC. It specifies CASSTRLAAIQNIQYF.

The CDR3 loop reads CASSNQPFRGEQYF. As DNA, the CDR3 is TGTGCCAGCAGCAACCAACCCTTCAGGGGCGAGCAGTACTTC. This chain links TRBV27 with TRBJ2-7, with D tentatively TRBD1 (6 bases). V lost 6 bases to trimming and J lost 6 bases, with 18 bases between them. Germline lookup yields CDR1 MNHEY and CDR2 SMNVEV (reference sequence). The CDR3 extends over 14 amino acids.

This chain uses TRBV18 with TRBJ1-3; D unclear. The CDR3 is made up of 16 amino acids. V lost 2 bases and J 0 bases, leaving 11 bases between the germline ends. Germline V gives CDR1 KGHSH, CDR2 LQKENI. CDR3 bases: TGTGCCAGCTCACCAACTCGGGGTATCTCTGGAAACACCATATATTTT. Amino acids: CASSPTRGISGNTIYF.

The V gene is TRBV4-1, the J gene TRBJ2-1; TRBD1 aligns across 9 bases. With V trimmed by 2 bases and J by 16 bases, 15 bases remained unmatched. The CDR3 sequence is 15 residues long. CDR1 MGHRA and CDR2 YSYEKL come from the germline V gene. The CDR3 DNA sequence: TGCGCCAGCAGCCAAAGGGACAGGGAAACTCGGGTCGACTTCTTC. Encoded protein: CASSQRDRETRVDFF.

The chain has TRBV11-1 and TRBJ2-7; a possible D gene is TRBD1 (7 bases). The CDR3 spans 16 residues. Trimming removed 3 bases from V and 0 bases from J, with 15 bases in between. Germline lookup yields CDR1 SGHAT and CDR2 FQDESV (reference sequence). CDR3 sequence (DNA): TGTGCCAGCAGCTTGGAGGGACAGAGTAGCTCCTACGAGCAGTACTTC. It encodes CASSLEGQSSSYEQYF.

The chain is built from TRBV18 and TRBJ2-7; perhaps TRBD1 as D (6 bases). The CDR3 has 14 residues. Trimming took off 3 bases at V and 6 bases at J, with 15 bases between the two ends. Germline CDR1 reads KGHSH; CDR2 reads LQKENI. The CDR3 DNA is TGTGCCAGCTCACCTCGGGCAGGGGATGGCGAGCAGTACTTC. Its translation is CASSPRAGDGEQYF. The full variable domain, with the rest looked up from reference TRBV18 and TRBJ2-7, is NAGVMQNPRHLVRRRGQEARLRCSPMKGHSHVYWYRQLPEEGLKFMVYLQKENIIDESGMPKERFSAEFPKEGPSILRIQQVVRGDSAAYFCASSPRAGDGEQYFGPGTRLTVT.

V is TRBV9 and J is TRBJ2-5; 15 bases fit TRBD2. V shed 4 bases, J shed 5 bases, and the junction held 9 bases outside the gene matches. The germline V gene has CDR1 SGDLS and CDR2 YYNGEE. This CDR3 contains 17 residues. The CDR3 protein is CASSPGLAGGPSETQYF. DNA of the CDR3: TGTGCCAGCAGCCCCGGACTAGCGGGAGGGCCCTCGGAGACCCAGTACTTC.

This sequence joins TRBV4-2 and TRBJ2-1; weak D call: TRBD2 (6 bases). This CDR3 has 13 amino acids. In germline, CDR1 is LGHNA, CDR2 YNFKEQ. Deletions cut 0 bases from V and 9 bases from J, with 9 bases between. CDR3 in DNA: TGTGCCAGCAGCCAAGAGGGTAGCGGTGAGCAGTTCTTC. This encodes CASSQEGSGEQFF.

This rearrangement joins TRBV7-3 to TRBJ1-5; 10 positions match TRBD1. The CDR3 is 19 amino acids. V trimming: 3 bases; J trimming: 5 bases; junction bases outside the gene matches: 16. Germline V gene lookup returns CDR1 SGHTA and CDR2 FQGTGA. The CDR3 protein is CASSLGISGGTGAHQPQHF. The DNA of the CDR3 is TGTGCCAGCAGCTTGGGGATCTCCGGGGGGACAGGGGCCCATCAGCCCCAGCATTTT.

The chain links TRBV28 to TRBJ2-5; D might be TRBD1 (6 bases). CDR1 and CDR2 (germline): MDHEN, SYDVKM. V lost 5 bases and J lost 3, with 16 bases in between. The CDR3 has 15 amino acids. The CDR3 here is CASSQVQGQKETQYF. CDR3 nucleotides: TGTGCCAGCAGTCAGGTACAGGGTCAAAAAGAGACCCAGTACTTC.

The V and J genes are TRBV10-2 and TRBJ2-5; D remains ambiguous. Germline V lookup: CDR1 WSHSY, CDR2 SAAADI. With 2 bases removed from V and 0 bases from J, the gap between germline ends came to 7 bases. The length of the CDR3 is 14 residues. CDR3 in amino acids: CASSEGGNQETQYF. As DNA, the CDR3 is TGCGCCAGCAGTGAGGGCGGTAACCAAGAGACCCAGTACTTC.

The chain uses TRBV21-1 and TRBJ2-1; TRBD2 is the table's D call, not checked against the DNA. TRBV21-1 is noted as a pseudogene. CDR3 length: 21 amino acids. The chain's CDR3 is CASSNVVRGTIGAKFYNEQFF. CDR3 in DNA: TGTGCCAGCAGCAATGTCGTACGAGGGACTATAGGGGCTAAATTTTACAATGAGCAGTTCTTC.

The rearrangement links TRBV3-1 (or the pseudogene TRBV3-2) to TRBJ2-1; 8 bases fit TRBD2. Germline V lookup: CDR1 LGHDT, CDR2 YNNKEL (reference sequence). This CDR3 is built from 17 residues. Losses at the gene ends were 1 base for V and 4 bases for J; bases not matched to a gene: 9. CDR3 nucleotide sequence: TGTGCCAGCAGCCAAGTTGGCGGGAGGCCAATGTACAATGAGCAGTTCTTC. Translating it yields CASSQVGGRPMYNEQFF.

This chain links TRBV5-1 with TRBJ1-1; TRBD1 agrees at 10 bases. The V and J ends lost 4 bases and 0 bases, in that order; junction bases with no gene match: 3. The germline CDR1 and CDR2 sequences are SGHRS and YFSETQ. CDR3 length: 15 residues. This CDR3 is CASSPGQGLNTEAFF. DNA for the CDR3: TGCGCCAGCAGCCCGGGACAGGGGTTGAACACTGAAGCTTTCTTT.

This clone was recorded only once. V usage is TRBV5-1 and J usage is TRBJ2-3; maybe TRBD2 (6 bases). The CDR3 runs 15 residues. Trimming pared 1 base from V and 2 bases from J, leaving 11 bases between. Germline V gives CDR1 SGHRS, CDR2 YFSETQ. The CDR3 sequence is CASSLFGGPTDTQYF. CDR3 sequence (DNA): TGCGCCAGCAGCTTGTTCGGGGGACCCACAGATACGCAGTATTTT.

This clone was picked up one time. The V gene is TRBV30, the J gene TRBJ1-5; D is uncertain. This CDR3 comprises 14 residues. The germline V gene has CDR1 GTSNPN and CDR2 SVGIG (reference sequence). The V end was cut by 0 bases, the J end by 8 bases, with 14 bases between. CDR3 region: CAWSVRRPGEPQHF. CDR3 DNA sequence: TGTGCCTGGAGTGTACGTCGCCCCGGGGAGCCCCAGCATTTT.

CDR3 DNA sequence: TGTGCCAGCAGCCCCACCGGACAGGGAAACTATGGCTACACCTTC. Translated, it gives CASSPTGQGNYGYTF. This rearrangement joins TRBV7-9 to TRBJ1-2; 8 nucleotides match TRBD1. V shed 5 bases and J 2 bases; nucleotides not matched to a gene: 7. The CDR3 totals 15 residues. The germline gives CDR1 SEHNR, CDR2 FQNEAQ (reference sequence).

This chain connects TRBV11-2 to TRBJ1-6; possible D gene TRBD1, 6 bases. The CDR3 totals 14 residues. Germline CDR1 is SGHAT and CDR2 is FQNNGV. V was pared by 2 bases and J by 7 bases, with 9 bases between. For the CDR3, the DNA is TGTGCCAGCAGCTTAACCAGGGGAAATTCACCCCTCCACTTT. Translating gives CASSLTRGNSPLHF.

The chain joins TRBV12-2 to TRBJ2-5; the table's TRBD1 call for D was not verified on the DNA. TRBV12-2 is a pseudogene. The CDR3 runs to 20 residues. CDR3 in amino acids: CASRSPDRVDSGAYQETQYF. The CDR3 nucleotides read TGTGCAAGTCGCTCCCCGGACAGGGTCGACTCGGGCGCGTACCAAGAGACCCAGTACTTC.

This chain connects TRBV14 to TRBJ1-2; D remains ambiguous. Germline V gives CDR1 SGHDN, CDR2 FVKESK. This CDR3 has 14 residues. Trimming cost V 2 bases and J 8 bases, with 15 bases left between them. Here the CDR3 DNA reads TGTGCCAGCAGCCAATCCCTTAGGCTCAGGGGCTACACCTTC. Its translation is CASSQSLRLRGYTF.

The chain joins TRBV18 to TRBJ2-1; no definite D call. This CDR3 spans 13 amino acids. With 3 bases removed from V and 0 bases from J, the gap between germline ends came to 3 bases. The germline V gene encodes CDR1 KGHSH and CDR2 LQKENI. CDR3 DNA: TGTGCCAGCTCACCCCTCTCCTACAATGAGCAGTTCTTC. Translation: CASSPLSYNEQFF.

CDR3 coding DNA: TGTGCCAGCAGCCAAGCAGGGGATGGCTACACCTTC. Amino acid sequence: CASSQAGDGYTF. J is TRBJ1-2 and V is TRBV14; D perhaps matches TRBD1 (6 bases). The CDR3 consists of 12 residues. CDR1 and CDR2 (germline): SGHDN, FVKESK. The ends were cut back, 1 base at V and 6 bases at J, with 6 bases in the middle.

The chain joins TRBV2 to TRBJ1-2; TRBD1 matches 7 bases. The germline gives CDR1 SNHLY, CDR2 FYNNEI. The CDR3 is 13 residues long. The V segment lost 6 bases and the J segment 8 bases; nucleotides outside the gene matches: 9. CDR3 protein: CASRVDRLEGYTF. The CDR3 DNA follows: TGTGCCAGCAGGGTGGACAGGCTAGAAGGCTACACCTTC.

The J gene is TRBJ1-2, the V gene TRBV6-5; D not resolved. From germline, CDR1 is MNHEY and CDR2 SVGAGI. Trimming left V 0 bases short and J 6 bases short, with 11 bases between. The CDR3 consists of 14 residues. The CDR3 loop reads CASSYSRAQDGYTF. The CDR3, as DNA: TGTGCCAGCAGTTACTCGAGGGCCCAAGATGGCTACACCTTC.

The chain employs TRBV30 and TRBJ1-1; possible D gene TRBD1, 6 bases. V lost 2 bases and J lost 0, with 13 bases in between. Germline V gene sequence: CDR1 GTSNPN, CDR2 SVGIG (reference sequence). The CDR3 runs 15 residues. CDR3 sequence: CAWSRTGLVNTEAFF. CDR3 coding DNA: TGTGCCTGGAGTCGAACAGGGCTAGTGAACACTGAAGCTTTCTTT.

The rearrangement links TRBV5-1 to TRBJ2-1, with TRBD2 identical over 13 bases. The V segment lost 4 bases and the J segment 9 bases; nucleotides outside the gene matches: 7. Germline V gene data show CDR1 as SGHRS and CDR2 as YFSETQ. The CDR3 is made up of 15 amino acids. CDR3: CASSPGLAGEVEQFF. The DNA of the CDR3 is TGCGCCAGCAGCCCAGGACTAGCGGGAGAGGTTGAGCAGTTCTTC.